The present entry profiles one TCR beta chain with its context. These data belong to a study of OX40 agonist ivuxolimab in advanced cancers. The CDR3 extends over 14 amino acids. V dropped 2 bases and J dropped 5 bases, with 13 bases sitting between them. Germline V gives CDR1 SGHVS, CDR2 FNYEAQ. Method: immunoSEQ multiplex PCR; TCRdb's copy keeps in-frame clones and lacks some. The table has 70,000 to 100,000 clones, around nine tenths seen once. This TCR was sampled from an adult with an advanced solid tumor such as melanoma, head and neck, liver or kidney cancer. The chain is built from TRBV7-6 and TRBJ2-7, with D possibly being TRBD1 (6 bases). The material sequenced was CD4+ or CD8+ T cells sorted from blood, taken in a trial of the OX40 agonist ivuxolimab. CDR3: CASSLKQGPHEQYF. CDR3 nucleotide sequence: TGTGCCAGCAGCTTAAAACAGGGACCCCACGAGCAGTACTTC.